This T cell receptor beta chain stems from a study of blood T cell repertoires in COVID-19 (dated by TCRdb to about 2020). Regarding the research as a whole: Samples covering the acute and convalescent phases of COVID-19 were provided by collaborators in the United States, Italy and Spain. The material from the prospective study consisted of cDNA or gDNA derived from T cells, B-cell-depleted T cells, or PBMCs. Subjects who had been exposed to COVID-19, were actively infected with it, or had recovered from it provided the deeply sampled blood TCRbeta repertoires that made up the dataset. A freely available public database, intended as a resource for researchers studying the immune response to SARS-CoV-2, is where the repertoires were released. The samples were drawn from two sources: the first 160 participants of the ongoing ImmuneRACE study, and 1,000 to 1,500 subjects contributed by 6 global collaborators. Nearly every sample came with metadata listing a de-identified subject ID, COVID-19 status, age in years and sex. Where HLA class I and class II types were available, the types were taken from metadata supplied by the sample provider, not from assay-based typing. The research as a whole found: The quantity of clinical and demographic metadata differed by source and by participant and was supplied without curation.

In regard to this clone: Its antigen is not yet known. No much larger clonotype is one base removed from it; base qualities were not supplied.

The immunoSEQ Assay, a bias-controlled multiplex PCR, was used to amplify TCRbeta CDR3 regions from genomic DNA. The source study handled its data this way. The number of nucleated cells in each sample was estimated from the amplification of reference gene primers within the assay. Sequence reads were collapsed and filtered to measure the absolute abundance of every unique TCRbeta CDR3 rearrangement. Productive Simpson clonality was computed per sample as the square root of Simpson's diversity index over productive rearrangements. This immuneACCESS table, as held by TCRdb, lists in-frame sequences with V and J called but not all clones. Of the missing ones, under half trace to an unresolved V gene in checked studies; the others have no known cause. V, J and clone size reflect that table, while D and trimming were determined from the DNA. The sample yields 93,000 or so clones; about nine tenths were counted once. 17% of the sample comes from the top ten.

Each collaborating institution followed its own protocols to collect whole blood in K2EDTA tubes. Collaborator samples were shipped for TCRbeta analysis as frozen whole blood, isolated PBMCs, or DNA extracted from either sample type. V is reduced by 10 bases and J by 1 base, leaving a spacing of 13 bases between them. CDR3 length: 13 amino acids, cysteine to phenylalanine. CDR3 DNA is the only sequence kept; it has 39 bases, read in frame from the first base. Reading the germline V gene (reference sequence) gives CDR1 MNHNY and CDR2 SVGAGI. Sequenced input: peripheral blood. The origin of this receptor is a woman of 80 years or more in a cohort sampled during active COVID-19. The chain links TRBV6-6 with TRBJ2-5; the best D guess is TRBD1, with 6 bases matching. The CDR3 reads as follows: CATRTDPQETQYF. The DNA sequence reads TGTGCCACGCGGACAGACCCCCAAGAGACCCAGTACTTC.